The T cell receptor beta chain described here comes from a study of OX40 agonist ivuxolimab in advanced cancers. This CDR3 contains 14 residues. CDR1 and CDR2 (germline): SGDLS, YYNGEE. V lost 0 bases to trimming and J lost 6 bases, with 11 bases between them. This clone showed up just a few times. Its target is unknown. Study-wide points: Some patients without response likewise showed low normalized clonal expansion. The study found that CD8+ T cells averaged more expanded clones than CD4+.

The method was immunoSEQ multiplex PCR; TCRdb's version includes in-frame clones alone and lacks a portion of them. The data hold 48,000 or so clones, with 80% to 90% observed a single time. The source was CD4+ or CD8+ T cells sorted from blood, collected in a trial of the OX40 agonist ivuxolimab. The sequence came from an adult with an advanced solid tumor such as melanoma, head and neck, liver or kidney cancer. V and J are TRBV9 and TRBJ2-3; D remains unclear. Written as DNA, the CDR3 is TGTGCCAGCAGCGTAGGCACCCATGGCGATACGCAGTATTTT. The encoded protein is CASSVGTHGDTQYF.